This TCR beta chain stems from a study of blood T cells in healthy people across ages. A sample-barcoded 5' primer and a J-beta primer mix were used in a second PCR of about 6 to 12 cycles. Each of the cDNA molecules was tagged by a template-switch adaptor with 12 random nucleotides. Every individual sample yielded 3 million or more paired-end reads (each containing CDR3). TCRdb fed the 5' RACE reads into MiXCR, producing one record per CDR3 protein. The sample includes around 1.1 million distinct CDR3 sequences, more than 30% of them seen just once. This clonotype was seen only once. Antigen unknown. This may stem from a read error, because a much larger clone lies one nucleotide away. Whole-study results and caveats: PBMCs were not sorted, which prevented a conclusive comparison of naive versus antigen-experienced cells. Possibly confounding the expanded clonotype changes was the fact that donor CMV status was unknown.

The germline V gene has CDR1 SQVTM and CDR2 ANQGSEA. V lost 3 bases and J lost 0, with 14 bases in between. This CDR3 comprises 15 residues. This rearrangement joins TRBV29-1 to TRBJ2-5; D is possibly TRBD2 (7 bases). The clonotype comes from a man between 18 and 35 years old in good health. What was sequenced was blood. The CDR3 nucleotides read TGCAGCGTTGACACCCGGGGGGACAACCAAGAGACCCAGTACTTC. It specifies CSVDTRGDNQETQYF.